The text below deals with one TCR beta chain. Its antigen is not known. The data belong to a study of CD8+CD57+ T cells in acquired aplastic anemia. Patients chosen for sequencing had shown CD8+CD57+ cell expansion by flow cytometry. Patients, without exception, had severe acquired aplastic anemia. Patient blood was sampled before any therapy had been received. Overall study findings and caveats: A set of twenty-nine CD8+ CDR3 sequences was shared between patients and controls, and these sequences appeared highly expressed in patients.

TCR beta VDJ and CDR3 were profiled, and genomic DNA was the template. TCRdb itself ran the reads through MiXCR, one entry per CDR3 protein. The table has around 200,000 distinct CDR3 sequences, 60% to 80% seen once. This CDR3 has 11 residues. V lost 8 bases to trimming and J lost 8 bases, with 10 bases between them. Germline CDR1 reads LNHNV; CDR2 reads YYDKDF (reference sequence). This TCR derives from a human donor with aplastic anemia. Sequencing used sorted CD4+, CD8+, or CD8+CD57+ T cells (not recorded which) from PBMCs. V is TRBV15 and J is TRBJ2-1, with D unresolved. The chain's CDR3 is CATGLSDEQFF. Written as DNA, the CDR3 is TGTGCCACCGGTCTCTCGGATGAGCAGTTCTTC.